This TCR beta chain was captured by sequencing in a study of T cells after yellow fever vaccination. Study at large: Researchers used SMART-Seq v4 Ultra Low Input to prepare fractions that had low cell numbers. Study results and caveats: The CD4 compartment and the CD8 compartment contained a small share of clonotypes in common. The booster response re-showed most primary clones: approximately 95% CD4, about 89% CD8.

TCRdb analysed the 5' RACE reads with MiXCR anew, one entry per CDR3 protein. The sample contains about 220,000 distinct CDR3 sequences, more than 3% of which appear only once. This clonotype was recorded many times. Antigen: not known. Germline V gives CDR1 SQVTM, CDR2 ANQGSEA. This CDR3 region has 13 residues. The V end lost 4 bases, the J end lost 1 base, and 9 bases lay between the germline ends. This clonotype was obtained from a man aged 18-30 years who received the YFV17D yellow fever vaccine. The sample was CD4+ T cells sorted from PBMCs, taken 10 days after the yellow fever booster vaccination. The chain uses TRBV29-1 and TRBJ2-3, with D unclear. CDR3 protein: CSVAISRTDTQYF. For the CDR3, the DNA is TGCAGCGTTGCGATAAGCCGCACAGATACGCAGTATTTT.